The subject of this entry is one TCR beta chain. Antigen specificity is unknown. The donors were in the roughly 130-subject validation cohort, distinct from the roughly 700-subject first cohort. The CDR3 runs 14 residues. Trimming stripped 5 bases from V and 2 bases from J, with 12 bases between. Germline CDR1 MDHEN, CDR2 SYDVKM. Assay used: immunoSEQ multiplex PCR; TCRdb lists only in-frame clones, some missing. The sample shows tens of thousands of clones, around nine tenths of them seen only once. These data originate in a study of cytomegalovirus exposure and HLA in healthy donors. The study, taken as a whole, reports: Usually a TCR sequence was rare, but some public TCRs were found in many donors.

The chain uses TRBV28 and TRBJ2-5; weak D call: TRBD2 (5 bases). The sample was PBMCs. The receptor's source is a man between 18 and 29 years old in good health and CMV-seronegative. CDR3 DNA: TGTGCCAGCAGTCGCTACCAGCGGCAAGAGACCCAGTACTTC. Encoded protein: CASSRYQRQETQYF.